What follows describes a single T cell receptor (beta chain). Its antigen is as yet unknown. This record comes from a study of monozygotic twins with inflammatory bowel disease. Points from the study as a whole: Repertoire similarity was not found to differ between concordant and discordant twins, possibly from limited power.

TCRdb reprocessed the 5' RACE reads and stores each CDR3 protein as one record, lacking DNA. This listing includes 140,000 to 150,000 distinct CDR3 sequences. Germline values: CDR1 KGHDR, CDR2 SFDVKD. The CDR3 totals 15 residues. The chain employs TRBV24-1 and TRBJ1-3; TCRdb's assignment of TRBD1 cannot be checked, as there is no DNA. The receptor was isolated from a human donor with ulcerative colitis or Crohn's disease, or a healthy co-twin of an affected twin (not recorded which). The specimen was blood. The CDR3 loop is CATSDTGDSGNTIYF.